This TCR beta chain was observed in a study of blood T cell repertoires in COVID-19. Study as a whole: T cells, B-cell-depleted T cells, or PBMCs supplied cDNA or gDNA.

Under the authors' procedure: Quantification of nucleated cells was approximated via reference gene primer amplification. Sequencing was performed with immunoSEQ multiplex PCR; in TCRdb, only in-frame clones are kept and a portion is missing. That table supplies the V and J calls and clone size; D and trimming were determined from the DNA. The sample has 230,000 or so clones; about 88% are singletons. The TCR was taken from a woman in her forties or fifties who had been exposed to COVID-19. Material: PBMCs or T cells enriched from blood (not recorded which).

DNA of the CDR3: TGTGCCAGCAGCGCGGGACAGTTCTCTGGAAACACCATATATTTT. It specifies CASSAGQFSGNTIYF. J is TRBJ1-3 and V is TRBV11-2; the match to TRBD1 covers 7 bases. The trim removed 5 bases at V and 0 bases at J, leaving 4 bases unmatched. CDR1 SGHAT and CDR2 FQNNGV come from the germline V gene. CDR3 size: 15 residues.